Listed below are T cell receptor beta chains from one sample, sequenced in a study of T cell responses to AZD1222 COVID-19 vaccine. Assay: immunoSEQ multiplex PCR; the TCRdb copy retains only in-frame clones and omits some. Seen here are around 140,000 clones, around 93% observed once, and the top ten hold around 3.3%. The sequences come from peripheral blood, collected 28 days after the second AZD1222 dose. These receptors all come from an adult who received the AZD1222 COVID-19 vaccine. The CDR3 runs from the conserved cysteine through the conserved F or W. Fields, in order: CDR3 length, V gene, clone size, J gene, D gene, CDR3 DNA, CDR3 protein. A D gene is named only where the DNA matches it firmly. Size values are once, few and many counts, or a class for expanded clones, and some rows have none.

cdr3_length: 18; v_call: TRBV6-1; clone_size: .; j_call: TRBJ1-5; d_call: TRBD1; cdr3_nt: TGTGCCAGCAGTGATGAGAGGGACAGGGGGAGGTACAATCAGCCCCAGCATTTT; cdr3_aa: CASSDERDRGRYNQPQHF
cdr3_length: 15; v_call: TRBV7-8; clone_size: once; j_call: TRBJ1-5; d_call: TRBD1; cdr3_nt: TGTGCCAGCAGCTTAGAGGGGGCGCGGAATCAGCCCCAGCATTTT; cdr3_aa: CASSLEGARNQPQHF
cdr3_length: 13; v_call: TRBV29-1; clone_size: .; j_call: TRBJ2-2; d_call: .; cdr3_nt: TGCAGCGTTGGACAGGGAGGGGCCGGGGAGCTGTTTTTT; cdr3_aa: CSVGQGGAGELFF
cdr3_length: 14; v_call: TRBV15; clone_size: .; j_call: TRBJ1-5; d_call: .; cdr3_nt: TGTGCCACCAGCAGAGGGACAGTCAATCAGCCCCAGCATTTT; cdr3_aa: CATSRGTVNQPQHF
cdr3_length: 15; v_call: TRBV11-3; clone_size: .; j_call: TRBJ2-5; d_call: .; cdr3_nt: TGTGCCAGCAGCTTAGGTGTGGGATCGCAAGAGACCCAGTACTTC; cdr3_aa: CASSLGVGSQETQYF
cdr3_length: 17; v_call: TRBV6-2/TRBV6-3; clone_size: .; j_call: TRBJ2-7; d_call: .; cdr3_nt: TGTGCCAGCAGTTACTCCAGAAGTGTGCAGGGAACCTACGAGCAGTACTTC; cdr3_aa: CASSYSRSVQGTYEQYF
cdr3_length: 15; v_call: TRBV27; clone_size: .; j_call: TRBJ2-3; d_call: TRBD2; cdr3_nt: TGTGCCAGCAGTTACTTAGCGGGAGGGGTGGATACGCAGTATTTT; cdr3_aa: CASSYLAGGVDTQYF
cdr3_length: 14; v_call: TRBV7-3; clone_size: few; j_call: TRBJ2-2; d_call: .; cdr3_nt: TGTGCCAGCAGCTTGACAGGGAACACCGGGGAGCTGTTTTTT; cdr3_aa: CASSLTGNTGELFF
cdr3_length: 13; v_call: TRBV5-5; clone_size: .; j_call: TRBJ2-1; d_call: .; cdr3_nt: TGTGCCAGCAGCCCACAGGGGGGGAATGAGCAGTTCTTC; cdr3_aa: CASSPQGGNEQFF
cdr3_length: 16; v_call: TRBV19; clone_size: .; j_call: TRBJ1-6; d_call: TRBD1; cdr3_nt: TGTGCCAGTCGACAGGGAGTAAGCTCCTATAATTCACCCCTCCACTTT; cdr3_aa: CASRQGVSSYNSPLHF
cdr3_length: 12; v_call: TRBV7-3; clone_size: .; j_call: TRBJ2-1; d_call: .; cdr3_nt: TGTGCCAGCAGCTTAAACCGAAATGAGCAGTTCTTC; cdr3_aa: CASSLNRNEQFF
cdr3_length: 12; v_call: TRBV7-7; clone_size: .; j_call: TRBJ1-2; d_call: .; cdr3_nt: TGTGCCAGCGGGACTGCGAACTATGGCTACACCTTC; cdr3_aa: CASGTANYGYTF
cdr3_length: 16; v_call: TRBV28; clone_size: .; j_call: TRBJ2-7; d_call: .; cdr3_nt: TGTGCCAGCAGCTCTCGGGGGGACAGTTCTTTCGACGAGCAGTACTTC; cdr3_aa: CASSSRGDSSFDEQYF
cdr3_length: 15; v_call: TRBV4-1; clone_size: .; j_call: TRBJ1-5; d_call: TRBD1; cdr3_nt: TGCGCCAGCAGCCAAGACCCAGGGGGCCCTCGGCCCCAGCATTTT; cdr3_aa: CASSQDPGGPRPQHF
cdr3_length: 15; v_call: TRBV2; clone_size: .; j_call: TRBJ1-6; d_call: .; cdr3_nt: TGTGCCAGCGAACGGGGACGAGGAGATAATTCACCCCTCCACTTT; cdr3_aa: CASERGRGDNSPLHF
cdr3_length: 15; v_call: TRBV24-1; clone_size: once; j_call: TRBJ2-7; d_call: .; cdr3_nt: TGTGCCACCAGTGATAGGGGTAGCGGATCCTACGAGCAGTACTTC; cdr3_aa: CATSDRGSGSYEQYF
cdr3_length: 12; v_call: TRBV30; clone_size: .; j_call: TRBJ1-3; d_call: .; cdr3_nt: TGTGCCTGGAGCGGGGGTCGGGACACCATATATTTT; cdr3_aa: CAWSGGRDTIYF
cdr3_length: 14; v_call: TRBV27; clone_size: .; j_call: TRBJ2-7; d_call: .; cdr3_nt: TGTGCCAGCAGTTTATCGAAGGGGGACTACGAGCAGTACTTC; cdr3_aa: CASSLSKGDYEQYF
cdr3_length: 14; v_call: TRBV4-1; clone_size: .; j_call: TRBJ1-1; d_call: .; cdr3_nt: TGCGCCAGCAGCGCCCGGGACCGGGAGACTGAAGCTTTCTTT; cdr3_aa: CASSARDRETEAFF
cdr3_length: 13; v_call: TRBV10-3; clone_size: .; j_call: TRBJ2-4; d_call: TRBD2; cdr3_nt: TGTGCCATCAGTGGGACTAGAGAAAACATTCAGTACTTC; cdr3_aa: CAISGTRENIQYF
cdr3_length: 15; v_call: TRBV5-1; clone_size: .; j_call: TRBJ2-6; d_call: .; cdr3_nt: TGCGCCAGCAGCTTGGGGGTATCTGGGGCCAACGTCCTGACTTTC; cdr3_aa: CASSLGVSGANVLTF
cdr3_length: 16; v_call: TRBV29-1; clone_size: .; j_call: TRBJ1-1; d_call: .; cdr3_nt: TGCAGCGTTGAAGAGACATGGGGAGGGGTCGGCGAAGGAGCTTTCTTT; cdr3_aa: CSVEETWGGVGEGAFF
cdr3_length: 16; v_call: TRBV24-1; clone_size: .; j_call: TRBJ1-1; d_call: .; cdr3_nt: TGTGCCACCAGTGATTTGCTTCGGGGGAGTAACACTGAAGCTTTCTTT; cdr3_aa: CATSDLLRGSNTEAFF
cdr3_length: 14; v_call: TRBV19; clone_size: few; j_call: TRBJ1-1; d_call: TRBD1; cdr3_nt: TGTGCCAGTAGTAACCGGGACAGGGGCACTGAAGCTTTCTTT; cdr3_aa: CASSNRDRGTEAFF
cdr3_length: 18; v_call: TRBV5-6; clone_size: .; j_call: TRBJ2-2; d_call: TRBD2; cdr3_nt: TGTGCCAGCAGCCCCTGGTCCAGCGGGAGGGCCCTCTCCGGGGAGCTGTTTTTT; cdr3_aa: CASSPWSSGRALSGELFF
cdr3_length: 16; v_call: TRBV6-5; clone_size: .; j_call: TRBJ2-6; d_call: .; cdr3_nt: TGTGCCAGCAGTTACTCGATTAACTCTGGGGCCAACGTCCTGACTTTC; cdr3_aa: CASSYSINSGANVLTF
cdr3_length: 16; v_call: TRBV6-5; clone_size: .; j_call: TRBJ2-7; d_call: .; cdr3_nt: TGTGCCAGCAGTTACCCAAGGACGGGTCTTTCCTACGAGCAGTACTTC; cdr3_aa: CASSYPRTGLSYEQYF
cdr3_length: 12; v_call: TRBV28; clone_size: .; j_call: TRBJ2-1; d_call: TRBD2; cdr3_nt: TGTGCCAGCAGTTTGAGTAGGCGGGAGAAGTTCTTC; cdr3_aa: CASSLSRREKFF
cdr3_length: 16; v_call: TRBV7-5; clone_size: .; j_call: TRBJ2-1; d_call: .; cdr3_nt: TGTGCCAGAAGACCTACCCGGGACAGGGATTTAGATGAGCAGTTCTTC; cdr3_aa: CARRPTRDRDLDEQFF
cdr3_length: 16; v_call: TRBV30; clone_size: .; j_call: TRBJ1-5; d_call: .; cdr3_nt: TGTGCCTGGAGTTTAGGTAGGGCATGGAGTAATCAGCCCCAGCATTTT; cdr3_aa: CAWSLGRAWSNQPQHF
cdr3_length: 16; v_call: TRBV3-1/TRBV3-2; clone_size: .; j_call: TRBJ2-3; d_call: .; cdr3_nt: TGTGCCAGCAGCCAAGATCCCGGCCCCAACGGGGATACGCAGTATTTT; cdr3_aa: CASSQDPGPNGDTQYF
cdr3_length: 15; v_call: TRBV19; clone_size: once; j_call: TRBJ2-4; d_call: .; cdr3_nt: TGTGCCAGTAGTACACCGACAGTAGCCAAAAACATTCAGTACTTC; cdr3_aa: CASSTPTVAKNIQYF
cdr3_length: 13; v_call: TRBV18; clone_size: .; j_call: TRBJ2-5; d_call: .; cdr3_nt: TGTGCCAGCTCACGCCTCCCTCAAGAGACCCAGTACTTC; cdr3_aa: CASSRLPQETQYF
cdr3_length: 17; v_call: TRBV3-1/TRBV3-2; clone_size: .; j_call: TRBJ1-1; d_call: TRBD1; cdr3_nt: TGTGCCAGCAGCCAAGTAGGGACAGGGGGCTTTGACACTGAAGCTTTCTTT; cdr3_aa: CASSQVGTGGFDTEAFF
cdr3_length: 15; v_call: TRBV28; clone_size: .; j_call: TRBJ1-5; d_call: TRBD1; cdr3_nt: TGTGCCAGCAGTTACACAGGGACAGCGAATCAGCCCCAGCATTTT; cdr3_aa: CASSYTGTANQPQHF
cdr3_length: 16; v_call: TRBV27; clone_size: .; j_call: TRBJ1-1; d_call: TRBD1; cdr3_nt: TGTGCCAGCAGTTTAGGGCAGGGGGCGCAGGTCACTGAAGCTTTCTTT; cdr3_aa: CASSLGQGAQVTEAFF
cdr3_length: 16; v_call: TRBV28; clone_size: .; j_call: TRBJ1-1; d_call: .; cdr3_nt: TGTGCCAGCAGCCCTGCGCACGAGGGGATGAACACTGAAGCTTTCTTT; cdr3_aa: CASSPAHEGMNTEAFF
cdr3_length: 15; v_call: TRBV11-2; clone_size: .; j_call: TRBJ1-2; d_call: TRBD1; cdr3_nt: TGTGCCAGCAGCGCCGACAGGGGGCCGTGGAATGGCTACACCTTC; cdr3_aa: CASSADRGPWNGYTF
cdr3_length: 12; v_call: TRBV7-2; clone_size: .; j_call: TRBJ1-1; d_call: .; cdr3_nt: TGTGCCAGCAGCCCATGGGGTCTTGAAGCTTTCTTT; cdr3_aa: CASSPWGLEAFF
cdr3_length: 14; v_call: TRBV6-4; clone_size: .; j_call: TRBJ1-4; d_call: .; cdr3_nt: TGTGCCAGCAGTGAGGGAGGGGATAATGAAAAACTGTTTTTT; cdr3_aa: CASSEGGDNEKLFF
cdr3_length: 14; v_call: TRBV28; clone_size: once; j_call: TRBJ2-1; d_call: .; cdr3_nt: TGTGCCAGCCTCTACAAGGATTCCTACAATGAGCAGTTCTTC; cdr3_aa: CASLYKDSYNEQFF
cdr3_length: 15; v_call: TRBV3-1/TRBV3-2; clone_size: .; j_call: TRBJ1-4; d_call: .; cdr3_nt: TGTGCCAGCAGCCAAGGACGGGGCAACGGTGAAAAACTGTTTTTT; cdr3_aa: CASSQGRGNGEKLFF
cdr3_length: 15; v_call: TRBV7-2; clone_size: .; j_call: TRBJ2-3; d_call: .; cdr3_nt: TGTGCCAGCAGCTTACCGCTGGGGGGCACAGATACGCAGTATTTT; cdr3_aa: CASSLPLGGTDTQYF
cdr3_length: 12; v_call: TRBV30; clone_size: .; j_call: TRBJ2-2; d_call: .; cdr3_nt: TGTGCCTGGAAGGGGGAAACCGGGGAGCTGTTTTTT; cdr3_aa: CAWKGETGELFF
cdr3_length: 11; v_call: TRBV28; clone_size: .; j_call: TRBJ2-1; d_call: .; cdr3_nt: TGTGCCAGCGGCCTCCCAGCGGGGCAGTTCTTC; cdr3_aa: CASGLPAGQFF
cdr3_length: 14; v_call: TRBV11-2; clone_size: .; j_call: TRBJ2-3; d_call: .; cdr3_nt: TGTGCCAGCAGCGCGTCCCGGGTCACAGATACGCAGTATTTT; cdr3_aa: CASSASRVTDTQYF
cdr3_length: 13; v_call: TRBV28; clone_size: .; j_call: TRBJ1-2; d_call: .; cdr3_nt: TGTGCCAGCAGTGCGGGACACCGCTATGGCTACACCTTC; cdr3_aa: CASSAGHRYGYTF
cdr3_length: 18; v_call: TRBV5-6; clone_size: .; j_call: TRBJ2-1; d_call: .; cdr3_nt: TGTGCCAGCAGCTTTTTTATAGACAGATTCCTTACAGAGAATGAGCAGTTCTTC; cdr3_aa: CASSFFIDRFLTENEQFF
cdr3_length: 14; v_call: TRBV7-9; clone_size: .; j_call: TRBJ1-1; d_call: TRBD1; cdr3_nt: TGTGCCAGCAGCCGGGACAGGCTGAACACTGAAGCTTTCTTT; cdr3_aa: CASSRDRLNTEAFF
cdr3_length: 15; v_call: TRBV15; clone_size: .; j_call: TRBJ1-3; d_call: .; cdr3_nt: TGTGCCACCAGCAGAGATCTGAGCTCTGGAAACACCATATATTTT; cdr3_aa: CATSRDLSSGNTIYF